The clone carrying this T cell receptor beta chain was seen more than once but under ten times. Its specificity is unknown. The CDR3 loop spans 14 amino acids. CDR1 is ENHRY and CDR2 is SYGVKD in the germline V gene. V shed 5 bases and J shed 3 bases, with 11 bases lying between them. The source of the sample is a study of identical twins. In TCRdb, the 5' RACE reads were re-called with MiXCR into one record per CDR3 protein. Of about 690,000 distinct CDR3 sequences listed, around 6.1% are singletons. Study-level results: Findings depended on cross-sectional statistics rather than tracking the same donors.

The receptor's source is a man between 18 and 35 years old in good health. The sample comprised naive T cells sorted from blood. The V call is TRBV10-3, the J call TRBJ1-5; no reliable D call. CDR3 amino acids: CAISPTRDNQPQHF. CDR3 coding DNA: TGTGCCATCAGTCCTACCCGGGACAATCAGCCCCAGCATTTT.